The 4 T cell receptor beta chains in this list originate from one sample, sequenced in a study of cytomegalovirus exposure and HLA in healthy donors. The method was immunoSEQ multiplex PCR; TCRdb's version includes in-frame clones alone and lacks a portion of them. Of approximately 180,000 clones in the sample, around nine tenths were seen once. The sample taken for sequencing was PBMCs. These receptor sequences come from a woman aged 25 to 39 in good health and CMV-seronegative.

The chain carries TRBV11-2 and TRBJ2-2; D perhaps matches TRBD1 (5 bases). Per germline, CDR1 SGHAT and CDR2 FQNNGV. This CDR3 has 17 residues. V lost 3 bases and J lost 1, with 15 bases in between. CDR3 residues: CASSFLKAGLNTGELFF. Written as DNA, the CDR3 is TGTGCCAGCAGCTTCCTAAAAGCAGGGCTGAACACCGGGGAGCTGTTTTTT.

CDR3 in DNA: TGTGCCACCAGCAGGGCCCAAGAGACCCAGTACTTC. Amino acids: CATSRAQETQYF. The gene calls are TRBV15 and TRBJ2-5; D gene unclear. Trimming took 3 bases from V and 1 from J, leaving 3 bases between them. CDR3 length: 12 residues. Germline V lookup: CDR1 LNHNV, CDR2 YYDKDF (reference sequence).

The V call is TRBV7-2, the J call TRBJ1-3; D uncertain. Germline V gene lookup returns CDR1 SGHTA and CDR2 FQGNSA. The CDR3 is 16 residues long. V lost 5 bases, J lost 3 bases, and 17 bases lay in between. CDR3: CASSPTAVVFGNTIYF. The CDR3, as DNA: TGTGCCAGCAGCCCAACCGCGGTGGTGTTTGGAAACACCATATATTTT.

The chain combines TRBV30 with TRBJ2-2; 8 positions match TRBD2. CDR3 length: 15 amino acids. With 3 bases clipped from V and 3 bases from J, the junction kept 6 bases outside the gene matches. Germline V gives CDR1 GTSNPN, CDR2 SVGIG (reference sequence). Here the CDR3 reads CAWSRAGAHTGELFF. CDR3 coding DNA: TGTGCCTGGAGCCGAGCGGGGGCCCACACCGGGGAGCTGTTTTTT.